Shown below are 22 T cell receptor beta chains from a single sample sequenced in a study of T cell responses to AZD1222 COVID-19 vaccine. Libraries were prepared by immunoSEQ multiplex PCR; TCRdb keeps only in-frame clonotypes and omits some of them. Of roughly 89,000 clones in the sample, 70% to 90% are singletons; the top ten hold around 5.1%. The sequencing here drew on peripheral blood, taken on day 0 of MenACWY control vaccination. The receptors stem from an adult in good health.

The chain recombines TRBV7-9 with TRBJ2-7; 7 nucleotides agree with TRBD2. The CDR3 length is 15 residues. The V gene's germline CDR1 is SEHNR and CDR2 FQNEAQ (reference sequence). With 1 base clipped from V and 2 bases from J, the junction kept 5 bases outside the gene matches. CDR3 in DNA: TGTGCCAGCAGCTTAGTGGCGGGGGAGACCTACGAGCAGTACTTC. Protein sequence: CASSLVAGETYEQYF. Full variable domain (rest looked up from reference TRBV7-9 and TRBJ2-7): DTGVSQNPRHKITKRGQNVTFRCDPISEHNRLYWYRQTLGQGPEFLTYFQNEAQLEKSRLLSDRFSAERPKGSFSTLEIQRTEQGDSAMYLCASSLVAGETYEQYFGPGTRLTVT.

The chain has TRBV9 and TRBJ2-3, with D tentatively TRBD1 (6 bases). The V end was cut by 1 base, the J end by 0 bases, with 12 bases between. Germline-derived CDR1 and CDR2 are SGDLS and YYNGEE. The CDR3 sequence is 16 residues long. The CDR3 DNA sequence: TGTGCCAGCAGCGTACAGGGACAACATAGCACAGATACGCAGTATTTT. Its translation is CASSVQGQHSTDTQYF.

The DNA of the CDR3 is TGTGCCAGCAGTTTCGCCGGTATGAATCGCTACGAGCAGTACTTC. It translates to CASSFAGMNRYEQYF. This chain joins TRBV28 and TRBJ2-7; no reliable D call. Per germline, CDR1 MDHEN and CDR2 SYDVKM. Trimming cost V 3 bases and J 3 bases, with 15 bases left between them. The CDR3 has 15 amino acids.

The rearrangement uses TRBV6-5 and TRBJ1-2; D gene uncertain. CDR3 length: 14 amino acids. V dropped 5 bases and J dropped 6 bases, with 16 bases sitting between them. Germline V lookup: CDR1 MNHEY, CDR2 SVGAGI. The CDR3 region is CASSPRTLVHGYTF. DNA for the CDR3: TGTGCCAGCAGTCCCAGGACTTTGGTCCATGGCTACACCTTC.

V and J are TRBV4-3 and TRBJ2-3; unclear D gene. The germline V and J ends were trimmed by 0 bases and 0 bases, with 13 bases remaining between them. This CDR3 region has 17 residues. Germline V gives CDR1 LGHNA, CDR2 YSLEER. The CDR3 loop reads CASSQEARPFSTDTQYF. The CDR3 nucleotides are TGCGCCAGCAGCCAAGAAGCCCGACCGTTCAGCACAGATACGCAGTATTTT.

The rearrangement uses TRBV7-3 and TRBJ2-2; D possibly matches TRBD1 or TRBD2 (7 bases each). CDR3 length: 15 amino acids. Germline values: CDR1 SGHTA, CDR2 FQGTGA. Trimming left V 5 bases short and J 4 bases short, with 14 bases between. CDR3 region: CASSPDREGTGELFF. The CDR3, as DNA: TGTGCCAGCAGCCCAGACAGGGAGGGCACCGGGGAGCTGTTTTTT.

The chain uses TRBV6-1 and TRBJ1-5; D unresolved. The V and J ends lost 3 bases and 6 bases respectively, with 3 bases between them. The CDR3 sequence is 11 residues long. CDR1 is MNHNS, CDR2 SASEGT, per germline. The CDR3 reads CASSESQPQHF. CDR3 nucleotide sequence: TGTGCCAGCAGTGAGAGTCAGCCCCAGCATTTT.

CDR3: CASSPLDRDEQYF. CDR3 DNA sequence: TGTGCCAGCAGCCCACTAGACAGGGACGAGCAGTACTTC. The chain combines TRBV7-9 with TRBJ2-7, with 7 bases aligning to TRBD1. Germline assignment: CDR1 SEHNR and CDR2 FQNEAQ (reference sequence). V lost 5 bases and J lost 5; bases outside the gene matches: 6. The CDR3 contains 13 residues. Full variable domain (missing parts from reference TRBV7-9 and TRBJ2-7): DTGVSQNPRHKITKRGQNVTFRCDPISEHNRLYWYRQTLGQGPEFLTYFQNEAQLEKSRLLSDRFSAERPKGSFSTLEIQRTEQGDSAMYLCASSPLDRDEQYFGPGTRLTVT.

The gene calls are TRBV7-8 and TRBJ1-2, with D tentatively TRBD1 (6 bases). Germline CDR1 SGHVS, CDR2 FQNEAQ. This CDR3 has 14 residues. The germline V and J ends were trimmed by 5 bases and 4 bases, with 14 bases remaining between them. CDR3 bases: TGTGCCAGCAGCCCCGTCCAGGGGTCCTATGGCTACACCTTC. It encodes CASSPVQGSYGYTF.

The chain has TRBV5-3 and TRBJ1-1; 11 positions match TRBD1. TRBV5-3 falls under the ORF class, with uncertain function. This CDR3 is built from 17 residues. Trimming removed 3 bases from V and 3 bases from J; junction bases left unmatched: 10. The CDR3 DNA reads as TGTGCCAGAAGCTGGGGCCGGGACAGGGGGATTCACACTGAAGCTTTCTTT. This encodes CARSWGRDRGIHTEAFF.

The chain combines TRBV2 with TRBJ2-1, with D uncertain. The CDR3 is 11 residues long. Trimming took off 1 base at V and 8 bases at J, with 3 bases between the two ends. Germline V gene data show CDR1 as SNHLY and CDR2 as FYNNEI. CDR3 coding DNA: TGTGCCAGCAGTGAAGTATATGAGCAGTTCTTC. Amino acids: CASSEVYEQFF.

The J gene is TRBJ2-3, the V gene TRBV28; D remains ambiguous. Germline V gene data show CDR1 as MDHEN and CDR2 as SYDVKM. The length of the CDR3 is 15 residues. V lost 6 bases to trimming and J lost 2 bases, with 15 bases between them. CDR3 DNA sequence: TGTGCCAGCAGCAACCTATTCCCCCTCACAGATACGCAGTATTTT. It yields the protein CASSNLFPLTDTQYF. The full variable domain, in which reference TRBV28 and TRBJ2-3 provide the parts outside the CDR3, is DVKVTQSSRYLVKRTGEKVFLECVQDMDHENMFWYRQDPGLGLRLIYFSYDVKMKEKGDIPEGYSVSREKKERFSLILESASTNQTSMYLCASSNLFPLTDTQYFGPGTRLTVL.

The chain employs TRBV7-9 and TRBJ1-4; D gene uncertain. Germline V gene sequence: CDR1 SEHNR, CDR2 FQNEAQ (reference sequence). V lost 3 bases and J 3 bases, leaving 5 bases between the germline ends. The CDR3 sequence is 13 residues long. The CDR3 protein is CASSFPPNEKLFF. The CDR3 bases are TGTGCCAGCAGCTTTCCCCCTAATGAAAAACTGTTTTTT. The variable domain in full, completed from reference TRBV7-9 and TRBJ1-4, reads DTGVSQNPRHKITKRGQNVTFRCDPISEHNRLYWYRQTLGQGPEFLTYFQNEAQLEKSRLLSDRFSAERPKGSFSTLEIQRTEQGDSAMYLCASSFPPNEKLFFGSGTQLSVL.

This clone was counted only a few times. The chain combines TRBV19 with TRBJ2-7; TRBD1 or TRBD2 may be the D gene (5 bases each). V lost 6 bases, J lost 1 base, and 10 bases lay in between. The CDR3 contains 13 residues. Per the germline V gene, CDR1 is LNHDA and CDR2 is SQIVND (reference sequence). CDR3 sequence: CASSRDGSYEQYF. CDR3 coding DNA: TGTGCCAGTAGCCGGGACGGTTCCTACGAGCAGTACTTC.

This sequence joins TRBV9 and TRBJ1-1; 9 nucleotides align to TRBD1. The CDR3 extends over 17 amino acids. Losses at the gene ends were 0 bases for V and 0 bases for J; bases not matched to a gene: 6. CDR1 and CDR2 from the germline V gene are SGDLS and YYNGEE. The CDR3 nucleotides read TGTGCCAGCAGCGTAGTAGGGACAGGGCACATGAACACTGAAGCTTTCTTT. This codes for CASSVVGTGHMNTEAFF.

The CDR3 DNA follows: TGTGCCAGCAGCCTAAGGTCGACAGGGGACTTTCAGCCCCAGCATTTT. Its translation is CASSLRSTGDFQPQHF. V and J are TRBV7-2 and TRBJ1-5, with TRBD1 matching over 8 bases. The germline gives CDR1 SGHTA, CDR2 FQGNSA. The CDR3 consists of 16 residues. V was clipped by 5 bases and J by 6 bases; unmatched bases: 12.

This sequence joins TRBV11-2 and TRBJ1-2; D ambiguous. The CDR3 loop spans 13 amino acids. The germline V gene encodes CDR1 SGHAT and CDR2 FQNNGV. The V and J ends lost 0 bases and 5 bases respectively, with 7 bases between them. In DNA, the CDR3 is TGTGCCAGCAGCTTAGACGCCCCATATGGCTACACCTTC. Translation: CASSLDAPYGYTF.

The chain couples TRBV6-1 to TRBJ1-2; TRBD1 matches at 7 bases. Germline CDR1 MNHNS, CDR2 SASEGT. The CDR3 sequence is 15 residues long. After removal of 0 bases from V and 4 bases from J, the junction contained 5 bases not matched to a gene. This chain's CDR3 is CASSEAHGTVYGYTF. The CDR3 nucleotides are TGTGCCAGCAGTGAAGCGCATGGGACAGTCTATGGCTACACCTTC.

The chain uses TRBV28 and TRBJ1-2; D gene unclear. This CDR3 has 13 amino acids. Germline CDR1 is MDHEN and CDR2 is SYDVKM. Trimming left V 5 bases short and J 8 bases short, with 15 bases between. Here the CDR3 DNA reads TGTGCCAGCAGTCCAGGTCGAATGGGGGGCTACACCTTC. Protein: CASSPGRMGGYTF.

The table lists this clone with a count of one. The chain carries TRBV5-4 and TRBJ2-6; 7 nucleotides agree with TRBD1. The CDR3 is made up of 15 amino acids. The germline V gene has CDR1 SGHNT and CDR2 YYREEE (reference sequence). V shed 4 bases, J shed 12 bases, and the junction held 13 bases outside the gene matches. CDR3 DNA sequence: TGTGCCAGCAGCCCAAGGACAGGTTTTTCCTTCGTCCTGACTTTC. Translation gives CASSPRTGFSFVLTF.

Comment on this clone: The sample carries other DNA sequences with the same CDR3. V and J are TRBV18 and TRBJ2-7; 10 nucleotides match TRBD1. This CDR3 region has 14 residues. Germline V CDR1 and CDR2: KGHSH, LQKENI. The ends lost 3 bases at V and 2 bases at J; junction bases unmatched: 1. Written as DNA, the CDR3 is TGTGCCAGCTCACCGGGACAGGGGCCCTACGAGCAGTACTTC. Amino acid sequence: CASSPGQGPYEQYF.

This chain uses TRBV5-1 with TRBJ2-5, with TRBD1 matching 8 bases. This CDR3 is built from 15 residues. Germline CDR1 SGHRS, CDR2 YFSETQ. J was trimmed by 1 base and V by 1 base; bases with no gene match: 3. The CDR3 DNA follows: TGCGCCAGCAGCTTGCCGACAGGGGCCCAAGAGACCCAGTACTTC. Its protein product is CASSLPTGAQETQYF.